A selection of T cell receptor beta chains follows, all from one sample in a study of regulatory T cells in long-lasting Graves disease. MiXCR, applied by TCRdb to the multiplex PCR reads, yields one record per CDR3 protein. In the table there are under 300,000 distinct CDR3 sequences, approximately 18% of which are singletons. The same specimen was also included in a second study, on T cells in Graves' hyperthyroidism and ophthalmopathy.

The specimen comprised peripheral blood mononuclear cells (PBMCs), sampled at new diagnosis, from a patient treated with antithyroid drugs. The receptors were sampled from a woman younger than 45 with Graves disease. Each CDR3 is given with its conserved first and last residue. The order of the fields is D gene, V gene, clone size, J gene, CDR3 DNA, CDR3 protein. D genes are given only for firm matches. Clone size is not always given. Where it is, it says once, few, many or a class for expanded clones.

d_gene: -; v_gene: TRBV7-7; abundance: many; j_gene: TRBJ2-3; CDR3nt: TGTGCTAGCAGCCCTACCCCTTCGGGGTCAGATACGCAGTATTTT; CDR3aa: CASSPTPSGSDTQYF
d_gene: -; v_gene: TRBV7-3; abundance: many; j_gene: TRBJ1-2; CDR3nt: TGTGCCAGCAGCCGTATTGTTTTACGAGGGTATGGCTACACCTTC; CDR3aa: CASSRIVLRGYGYTF
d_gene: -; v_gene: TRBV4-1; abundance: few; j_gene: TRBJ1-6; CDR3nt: TGCGCCAGCAGCCAAGATCAACAGAAGGGTATCTTTAATTCACCCCTCCACTTT; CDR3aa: CASSQDQQKGIFNSPLHF
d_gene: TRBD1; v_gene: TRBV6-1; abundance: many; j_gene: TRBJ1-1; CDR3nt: TGTGCCAGCAGTGAAAGTCAGGGGGCCGGCACTGAAGCTTTCTTT; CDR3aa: CASSESQGAGTEAFF
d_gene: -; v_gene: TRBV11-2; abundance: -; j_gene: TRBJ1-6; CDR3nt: TGTGCCAGCAGCTCGGACGGGACAACATATAATTCACCCCTCCACTTT; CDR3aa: CASSSDGTTYNSPLHF
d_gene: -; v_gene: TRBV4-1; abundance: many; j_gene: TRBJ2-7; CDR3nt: TGCGCCAGCAGCTCCTCGCCGGCTCCCTACGAGCAGTACTTC; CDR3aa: CASSSSPAPYEQYF
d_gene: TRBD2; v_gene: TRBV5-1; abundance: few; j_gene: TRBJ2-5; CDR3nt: TGCGCCAGCAGCTTTATGAGCGGGGGTAGATTAGAGACCCAGTACTTC; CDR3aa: CASSFMSGGRLETQYF
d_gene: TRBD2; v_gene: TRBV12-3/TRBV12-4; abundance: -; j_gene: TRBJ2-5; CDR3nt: TGTGCCAGCAGTTCTAGCGGCCTCCAAGAGACCCAGTACTTC; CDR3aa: CASSSSGLQETQYF
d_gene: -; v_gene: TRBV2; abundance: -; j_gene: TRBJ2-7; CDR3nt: TGTGCCAGCGGTTACAAGGGTTTGACCTACGAGCAGTACTTC; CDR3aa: CASGYKGLTYEQYF
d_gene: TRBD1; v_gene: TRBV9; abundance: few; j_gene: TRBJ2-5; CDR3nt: TGTGCCAGCAGCGGGAACTTGGACAGGGGGCAGCAAGAGACCCAGTACTTC; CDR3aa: CASSGNLDRGQQETQYF
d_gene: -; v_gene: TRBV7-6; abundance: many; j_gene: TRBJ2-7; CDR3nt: TGTGCCAGCAGCGATCAGGGTATCTCCTACGAGCAGTACTTC; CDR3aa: CASSDQGISYEQYF
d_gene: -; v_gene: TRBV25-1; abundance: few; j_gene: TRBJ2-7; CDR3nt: TGTGCCAGCAGTGAATTAGGCAAATTCTACGAGCAGTACTTC; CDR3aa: CASSELGKFYEQYF
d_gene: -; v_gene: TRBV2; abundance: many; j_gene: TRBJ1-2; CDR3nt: TGTGCCAGTGAACAGGGAAGTGACTATGGCTACACCTTC; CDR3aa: CASEQGSDYGYTF
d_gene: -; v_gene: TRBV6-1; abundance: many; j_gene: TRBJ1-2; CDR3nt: TGTGCCAGCAGTGAGGCCCGGGGTAACTATGGCTACACCTTC; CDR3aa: CASSEARGNYGYTF
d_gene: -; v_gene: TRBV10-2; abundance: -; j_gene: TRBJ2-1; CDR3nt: TGCGCCAGCAGTGTAGCTAGGGCCTACAATGAGCAGTTCTTC; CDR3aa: CASSVARAYNEQFF
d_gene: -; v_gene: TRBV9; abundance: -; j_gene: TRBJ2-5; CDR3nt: TGTGCCAGCAGCGTAACCGGGGCCACCCAAGAGACCCAGTACTTC; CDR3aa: CASSVTGATQETQYF
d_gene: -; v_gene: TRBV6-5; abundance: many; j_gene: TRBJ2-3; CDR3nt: TGTGCCAGCAGTTACCCGCTGGACGGGAACACAGATACGCAGTATTTT; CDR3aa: CASSYPLDGNTDTQYF
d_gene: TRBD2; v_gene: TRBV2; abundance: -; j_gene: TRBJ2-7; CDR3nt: TGTGCCAGCAGTCAAGTTACTAGCGCCGCCGGCGAGCAGTACTTC; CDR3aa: CASSQVTSAAGEQYF
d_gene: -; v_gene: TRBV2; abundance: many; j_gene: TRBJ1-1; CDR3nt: TGTGCCAGCAGTGAAGACGGAGAGCAGTACACTGAAGCTTTCTTT; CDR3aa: CASSEDGEQYTEAFF
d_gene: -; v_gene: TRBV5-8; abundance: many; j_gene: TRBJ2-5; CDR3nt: TGTGCCAGCAGCTTAGGGAGGTTGCGGGGCGACCAAGAGACCCAGTACTTC; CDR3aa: CASSLGRLRGDQETQYF
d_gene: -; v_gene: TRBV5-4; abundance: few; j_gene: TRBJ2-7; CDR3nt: TGTGCCAGCAGCCCGGACTGGAACTACGAGCAGTACTTC; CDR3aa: CASSPDWNYEQYF
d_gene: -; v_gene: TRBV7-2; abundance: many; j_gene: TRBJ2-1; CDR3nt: TGTGCCAGCAGCGAGAGGAGACTGTACAATGAGCAGTTCTTC; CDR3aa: CASSERRLYNEQFF
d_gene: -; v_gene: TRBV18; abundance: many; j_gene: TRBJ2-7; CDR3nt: TGTGCCAGCTCACCCGGACGGATCTACGAGCAGTACTTC; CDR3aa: CASSPGRIYEQYF
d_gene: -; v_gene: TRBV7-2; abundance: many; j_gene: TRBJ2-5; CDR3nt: TGTGCCAGCATCCCCCCAGCGTCGGAGACCCAGTACTTC; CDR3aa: CASIPPASETQYF
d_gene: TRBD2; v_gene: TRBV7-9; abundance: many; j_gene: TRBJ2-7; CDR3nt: TGTGCCAGCAGCACCTCACTCATGACTAGCGGCACGACCTACGAGCAGTACTTC; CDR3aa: CASSTSLMTSGTTYEQYF
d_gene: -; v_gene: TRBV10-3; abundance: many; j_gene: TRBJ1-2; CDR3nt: TGTGCCATCAGTGAGGAGGCAAACTATGGCTACACCTTC; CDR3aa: CAISEEANYGYTF
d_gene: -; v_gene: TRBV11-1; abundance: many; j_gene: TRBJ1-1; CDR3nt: TGTGCCAGCAGCTTAAGCGGACTGCGGAACACTGAAGCTTTCTTT; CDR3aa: CASSLSGLRNTEAFF
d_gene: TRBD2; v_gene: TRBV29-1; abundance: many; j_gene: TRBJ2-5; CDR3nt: TGCAGCGTTGTGGGCGGGGGAGGAGGAGAGACCCAGTACTTC; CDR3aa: CSVVGGGGGETQYF
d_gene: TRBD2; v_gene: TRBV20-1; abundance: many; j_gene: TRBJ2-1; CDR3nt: TGCAGTGCCACAACAGCCGGGCTAGCGGGGTACAATGAGCAGTTCTTC; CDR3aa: CSATTAGLAGYNEQFF
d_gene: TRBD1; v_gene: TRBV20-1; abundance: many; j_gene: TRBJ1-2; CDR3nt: TGCAGTGCTGGGGGACAAAGGGGGCTCTATGGCTACACCTTC; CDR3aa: CSAGGQRGLYGYTF
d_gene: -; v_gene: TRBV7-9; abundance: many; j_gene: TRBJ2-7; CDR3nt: TGTGCCAGCAGCTCGCCCCAGGGTTTCTACGAGCAGTACTTC; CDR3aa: CASSSPQGFYEQYF
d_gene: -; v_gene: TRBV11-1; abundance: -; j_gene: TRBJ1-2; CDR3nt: TGTGCCAGCAGCCCTAGGCGGGCGGATGGCTACACCTTC; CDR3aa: CASSPRRADGYTF
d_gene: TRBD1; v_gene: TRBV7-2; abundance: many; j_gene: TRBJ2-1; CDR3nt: TGTGCCAGCAGCCGTCCGAGAGGGGGCGAAGCGAGCTCCTACAATGAGCAGTTCTTC; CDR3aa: CASSRPRGGEASSYNEQFF
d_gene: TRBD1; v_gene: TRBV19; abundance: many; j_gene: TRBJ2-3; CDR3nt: TGTGCCAGTAGGGACAGGCATATAGGAACAGATACGCAGTATTTT; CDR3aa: CASRDRHIGTDTQYF
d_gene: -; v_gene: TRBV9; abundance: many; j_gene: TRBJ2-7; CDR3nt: TGTGCCAGCAGCGTAGGAGTACAGACTCTCGCCTACGAGCAGTACTTC; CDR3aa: CASSVGVQTLAYEQYF
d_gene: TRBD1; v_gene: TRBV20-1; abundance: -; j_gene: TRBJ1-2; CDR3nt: TGCAGTGCTAGAGATCGAGGGGGCGACTATGGCTACACCTTC; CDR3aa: CSARDRGGDYGYTF
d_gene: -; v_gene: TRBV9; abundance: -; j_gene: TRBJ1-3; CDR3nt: TGTGCCAGCAGCGCCGGGTTTGGAAACACCATATATTTT; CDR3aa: CASSAGFGNTIYF
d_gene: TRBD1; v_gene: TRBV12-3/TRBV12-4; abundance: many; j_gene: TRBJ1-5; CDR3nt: TGTGCCAGCAGTCCGACAGGGGGCAGGGGTCAGCCCCAGCATTTT; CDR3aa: CASSPTGGRGQPQHF
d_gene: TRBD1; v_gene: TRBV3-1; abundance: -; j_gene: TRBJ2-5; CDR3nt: TGTGCCAGCAGCCAACGGACAGGAAAGACACAAGAGACCCAGTACTTC; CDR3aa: CASSQRTGKTQETQYF
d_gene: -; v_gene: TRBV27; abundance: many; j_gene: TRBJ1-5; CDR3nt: TGTGCCAGCAGTTTCGTATTTCCGGGCAATCAGCCCCAGCATTTT; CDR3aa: CASSFVFPGNQPQHF
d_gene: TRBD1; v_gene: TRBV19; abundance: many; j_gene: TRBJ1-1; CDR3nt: TGTGCCAGTAGTTGGTTAAGGACAGGGGACACTGAAGCTTTCTTT; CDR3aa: CASSWLRTGDTEAFF
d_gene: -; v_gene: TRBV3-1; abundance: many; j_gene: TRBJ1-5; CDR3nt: TGTGCCAGCAGCCAAGACGGGCAGCCCCAGCATTTT; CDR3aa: CASSQDGQPQHF
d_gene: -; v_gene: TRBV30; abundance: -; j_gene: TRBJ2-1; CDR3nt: TGTGCCTGGAGCTTTCCTAGCGCCTACAATGAGCAGTTCTTC; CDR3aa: CAWSFPSAYNEQFF
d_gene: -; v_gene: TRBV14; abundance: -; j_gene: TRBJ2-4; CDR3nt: TGTGCCAGCAGCCAAGGCGCCAGGAACATCAACATTCAGTACTTC; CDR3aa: CASSQGARNINIQYF
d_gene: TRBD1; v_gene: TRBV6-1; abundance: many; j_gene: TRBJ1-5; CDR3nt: TGTGCCAGCAGTCCGGCCGGACAGGGAGGCTTACAGCCCCAGCATTTT; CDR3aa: CASSPAGQGGLQPQHF
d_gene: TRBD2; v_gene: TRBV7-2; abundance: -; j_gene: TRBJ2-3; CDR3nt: TGTGCCAGCAGCTTATTTGGGACTAGCGGGGGCACGGATACGCAGTATTTT; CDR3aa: CASSLFGTSGGTDTQYF
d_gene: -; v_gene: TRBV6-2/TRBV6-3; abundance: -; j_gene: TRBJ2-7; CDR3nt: TGTGCCAGCAGTTACGGACAAGGGAGCTACGAGCAGTACTTC; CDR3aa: CASSYGQGSYEQYF
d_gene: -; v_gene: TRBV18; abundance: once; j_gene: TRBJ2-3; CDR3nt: TGTGCCAGCTCACGGACAGAGAGCACAGATACGCAGTATTTT; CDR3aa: CASSRTESTDTQYF
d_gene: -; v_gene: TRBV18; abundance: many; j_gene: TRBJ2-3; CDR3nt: TGTGCCAGCTCACCGAAAACCACAGATACGCAGTATTTT; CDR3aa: CASSPKTTDTQYF
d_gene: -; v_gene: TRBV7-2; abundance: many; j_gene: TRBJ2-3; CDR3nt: TGTGCCAGCAGCTTCGGACTGAGCACAGATACGCAGTATTTT; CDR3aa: CASSFGLSTDTQYF